Given below is one T cell receptor beta chain in context. Its antigen is still unknown. CDR1 and CDR2 (germline): SGDLS, YYNGEE. The CDR3 extends over 14 amino acids. With V trimmed by 6 bases and J by 5 bases, 5 bases remained unmatched. The record originates from a study of T cells in Graves' hyperthyroidism and ophthalmopathy. From RNA transcripts, TCR beta CDR3 regions were amplified. In the first-round RT-PCR of the TCR CDR3, the HTBI primer set was used. TCRdb re-called the multiplex PCR reads through MiXCR, storing one row per CDR3 protein. This table holds about 600,000 distinct CDR3 sequences, 15% to 20% found once. Overall study findings and caveats: Blood shared most expanded thyroid clonotypes above 0.001.

It was uncontrolled infection, other autoimmune disease, pregnancy or lactation that excluded patients. This clonotype was obtained from a woman aged 40 to 55 with Graves' ophthalmopathy. Sequenced: blood. This sequence joins TRBV9 and TRBJ2-5; the match to TRBD2 covers 12 bases. Written as DNA, the CDR3 is TGTGCCAGCAATCTAGCGGGGGGGCTGGAGACCCAGTACTTC. This translates into CASNLAGGLETQYF.